Listed below are T cell receptor beta chains from one sample, sequenced in a study of cytomegalovirus exposure and HLA in healthy donors. TCRdb's copy holds only in-frame clones and misses some; the assay was immunoSEQ multiplex PCR. The top ten clones hold about 2.5% of a sample with around 94,000 clones, approximately 87% of them seen once. The material sequenced was PBMCs. The receptor set was obtained from a man aged 35-49 years in good health and CMV-seronegative. The CDR3 runs from the conserved cysteine through the conserved F or W. Each record gives: V gene, clone size, D gene, J gene, CDR3 protein, CDR3 DNA. The D gene is left open where the match is weak. Size is stated for part of the rows, as once, few or many counts, or as a class when the clone is expanded.

V: TRBV30; size: -; D: TRBD2; J: TRBJ2-3; CDR3: CAWSVGTGGPDTQYF; DNA: TGTGCCTGGAGTGTCGGGACGGGGGGGCCAGATACGCAGTATTTT
V: TRBV19; size: -; D: -; J: TRBJ2-4; CDR3: CASSILGPGHTNIQYF; DNA: TGTGCCAGTAGTATTCTTGGGCCAGGACACACAAACATTCAGTACTTC
V: TRBV18; size: -; D: -; J: TRBJ2-5; CDR3: CASSAVSQETQYF; DNA: TGTGCCAGCTCAGCCGTGAGCCAAGAGACCCAGTACTTC
V: TRBV28; size: -; D: -; J: TRBJ1-6; CDR3: CASSSPPGEGSPLHF; DNA: TGTGCCAGCAGTTCCCCGCCAGGGGAGGGGTCACCCCTCCACTTT
V: TRBV7-2; size: -; D: -; J: TRBJ1-2; CDR3: CASSLSGYGYTF; DNA: TGTGCCAGCAGCCTATCAGGGTATGGCTACACCTTC
V: TRBV2; size: -; D: TRBD1; J: TRBJ1-5; CDR3: CASTDPQGARQPQHF; DNA: TGTGCCAGCACTGACCCTCAGGGGGCGCGACAGCCCCAGCATTTT
V: TRBV5-1; size: -; D: TRBD1; J: TRBJ1-2; CDR3: CASSLTGQPNDYGYTF; DNA: TGCGCCAGCAGCTTGACGGGACAGCCGAACGACTATGGCTACACCTTC
V: TRBV5-1; size: few; D: TRBD1; J: TRBJ1-2; CDR3: CASSFEGTGGGYTF; DNA: TGCGCCAGCAGCTTTGAAGGGACAGGGGGCGGCTACACCTTC
V: TRBV6-6; size: -; D: TRBD1; J: TRBJ2-4; CDR3: CASSYVDREAKNIQYF; DNA: TGTGCCAGCAGTTACGTTGACAGGGAAGCCAAAAACATTCAGTACTTC
V: TRBV7-9; size: -; D: -; J: TRBJ2-1; CDR3: CASWGLMEEQFF; DNA: TGTGCCAGTTGGGGCCTGATGGAAGAGCAGTTCTTC
V: TRBV5-1; size: -; D: TRBD2; J: TRBJ2-7; CDR3: CASSQTGTSGIYEQYF; DNA: TGCGCCAGCAGCCAAACCGGGACTAGCGGGATCTACGAGCAGTACTTC
V: TRBV6-5; size: -; D: -; J: TRBJ2-5; CDR3: CASSYDRVLTQYF; DNA: TGTGCCAGCAGTTACGATCGGGTTTTGACCCAGTACTTC
V: TRBV18; size: -; D: -; J: TRBJ1-5; CDR3: CASSPQQNQPQHF; DNA: TGTGCCAGCTCACCGCAACAGAATCAGCCCCAGCATTTT
V: TRBV7-2; size: -; D: TRBD1; J: TRBJ1-6; CDR3: CASSLAGRGTPLHF; DNA: TGTGCCAGCAGCTTAGCCGGCAGGGGGACACCCCTCCACTTT
V: TRBV7-8; size: -; D: -; J: TRBJ2-5; CDR3: CASSIRGNQETQYF; DNA: TGTGCCAGCAGCATAAGGGGCAACCAAGAGACCCAGTACTTC
V: TRBV5-8; size: few; D: -; J: TRBJ2-7; CDR3: CASSLQGAREQYF; DNA: TGTGCCAGCAGCTTGCAAGGGGCGCGGGAGCAGTACTTC
V: TRBV7-3; size: few; D: TRBD1; J: TRBJ2-3; CDR3: CASSPPGQGADTQYF; DNA: TGTGCCAGCAGTCCTCCGGGACAGGGGGCAGATACGCAGTATTTT
V: TRBV5-1; size: few; D: -; J: TRBJ1-4; CDR3: CASSIETTNEKLFF; DNA: TGCGCCAGCAGCATAGAGACAACTAATGAAAAACTGTTTTTT
V: TRBV12-5; size: -; D: TRBD1; J: TRBJ1-1; CDR3: CASAGTWTGEGNTEAFF; DNA: TGTGCTAGTGCGGGAACCTGGACAGGTGAGGGGAACACTGAAGCTTTCTTT
V: TRBV9; size: -; D: TRBD1; J: TRBJ2-7; CDR3: CASSPRGQGSAEQYF; DNA: TGTGCCAGCAGCCCACGGGGACAGGGGTCCGCCGAGCAGTACTTC
V: TRBV6-4; size: -; D: -; J: TRBJ2-2; CDR3: CASSDEAHGELFF; DNA: TGTGCCAGCAGTGACGAGGCGCACGGGGAGCTGTTTTTT
V: TRBV7-9; size: -; D: TRBD2; J: TRBJ2-7; CDR3: CSSSSAGGFSYEQYF; DNA: TGTTCCAGCAGCTCCGCGGGAGGTTTCTCCTACGAGCAGTACTTC
V: TRBV29-1; size: -; D: -; J: TRBJ1-5; CDR3: CSVLGETSNQPQHF; DNA: TGCAGCGTTTTGGGAGAGACAAGCAATCAGCCCCAGCATTTT
V: TRBV10-3; size: -; D: -; J: TRBJ2-3; CDR3: CAISDPGALYF; DNA: TGTGCCATCTCCGACCCAGGGGCCTTGTATTTT
V: TRBV4-1; size: -; D: -; J: TRBJ2-2; CDR3: CASSQDDREAGELFF; DNA: TGCGCCAGCAGCCAAGATGACAGGGAGGCCGGGGAGCTGTTTTTT
V: TRBV21-1; size: -; D: -; J: TRBJ1-2; CDR3: CASSIQETENYGYTF; DNA: TGTGCCAGCAGCATCCAAGAGACAGAAAACTATGGCTACACCTTC